The clone carrying this TCR beta chain was recorded a few times. Its antigen is as yet unknown. The data belong to a study of T-cell memory formation after mild COVID-19. The study, taken as a whole, reports: Researchers found some responding clones in pre-infection memory, a sign that cross-reactive memory joined.

Germline V gene data show CDR1 as SGHRS and CDR2 as YFSETQ. J lost 9 bases, V lost 4 bases, and 10 bases had no gene match. This CDR3 contains 15 residues. TCRdb fed the 5' RACE reads into MiXCR, producing one record per CDR3 protein. The sample lists around 200,000 distinct CDR3 sequences; roughly 30% were seen once. The sequenced material came from PBMCs or a T cell subset sorted from them (not recorded which). The source of this sequence is an adult woman who had mild COVID-19 (a few samples of this study predate the infection). Cell type and time point are not known. The V gene is TRBV5-1, the J gene TRBJ1-6; 7 bases agree with TRBD1. CDR3 loop: CASSRAQGVGSPLHF. The CDR3 DNA sequence: TGCGCCAGCAGCCGCGCTCAGGGGGTTGGTTCACCCCTCCACTTT.